This T cell receptor beta chain stems from a study of cytomegalovirus exposure and HLA in healthy donors (dated by TCRdb to about 2017). Turning to the overall study: The 666 repertoires of the first cohort and the roughly 120 validation repertoires were produced on the same platform, according to a later analysis. The study aimed to test whether signatures of past pathogen exposure could be identified by cataloging public T cell receptors. Along with the roughly 710-subject first cohort, a separate validation cohort of over a hundred different subjects was used. To predict cytomegalovirus infection status, the study combined high-throughput TCR immunosequencing, statistical association of individual TCRs with disease status, and machine learning.

In regard to this clone: Its target antigen remains unknown. The record has no base qualities; no much larger clone is one base away.

Library preparation used the immunoSEQ multiplex PCR assay. Under the source paper's analysis protocol: A statistical classification framework was developed to diagnose cytomegalovirus status using the catalog of TCR beta chain sequences. TCRdb took this table from immuneACCESS and kept in-frame rearrangements with V and J called. Such tables lack part of the clones; where checked against another copy, unresolved V genes explain under half of the gap, and the rest is unexplained. Clonal size and the V and J genes are those of that table, whereas D and trimming came from the DNA. Counted in this sample were around 98,000 clones; about 88% of them appeared once. Of the sample, around 6.3% is held by the ten largest clones. Findings and caveats that apply to the study as a whole: In vitro tests confirmed that a few of the cytomegalovirus-associated TCR beta chains recognize cytomegalovirus antigens. It was suggested by the authors that the approach could potentially be generalized to other disease states and immunological phenotypes. Of the cluster scores, 85% to 95% were above 0 in a later analysis, which found that TCRs clustered in the first cohort also tended to co-occur in the approximately 110 validation repertoires. In both the original and validation cohorts, the classifier was reported to diagnose cytomegalovirus status with high specificity and sensitivity. All 120 or so repertoires were used to score co-occurrence in the validation cohort in a later analysis, because that analysis had no HLA typing for the cohort. A total of 150 or so TCR beta chains were listed by the study as associated with cytomegalovirus. While some public TCRs were present in many individuals, most TCR sequences turned up only very rarely across donors.

A distance of 11 bases separates the germline ends of V and J, which lose 1 base and 4 bases respectively. For CDR1 and CDR2, the germline V gene lists SGHAT and FQNNGV. The CDR3, cysteine through phenylalanine, is 16 amino acids long. Just the 48-base CDR3 DNA is kept, in frame starting at base 1. The donors belonged to the validation cohort of around 120 subjects, which was separate from the approximately 660-subject first cohort. Sequenced input: PBMCs. The origin of this receptor is a man younger than 35 in good health and CMV-seropositive. The chain is assembled from TRBV11-2 and TRBJ1-6, with an unclear D gene assignment. The DNA reads as follows: TGTGCCAGCAGCTTAGGGTCATCGGGGTATAATTCACCCCTCCACTTT. Its translation is CASSLGSSGYNSPLHF.